This T cell receptor beta chain was retrieved from a study of blood T cell repertoires in COVID-19. Study background: Researchers got acute and convalescent COVID-19 samples from the United States, Italy and Spain. T cells, B-cell-depleted T cells, or PBMCs provided the cDNA or gDNA that served as material.

Under the authors' procedure: Estimation of nucleated cell counts relied on the amplification of reference gene primers. Assay used: immunoSEQ multiplex PCR; TCRdb lists only in-frame clones, some missing. Clonal size and the V and J genes are those of that table, whereas D and trimming came from the DNA. This table holds 400,000 to 450,000 clones, about 91% found once. Patients from Seattle were sampled longitudinally, starting during active infection. The germline CDR1 and CDR2 sequences are MNHEY and SVGAGI. The V end lost 5 bases, the J end lost 10 bases, and 9 bases lay between the germline ends. There are 11 residues in the CDR3.

Sequencing was done on a sample of peripheral blood. J is TRBJ2-1 and V is TRBV6-5, with a weak D call TRBD2 (5 bases). This receptor was taken from a woman between 45 and 60 years old with COVID-19, enrolled during active disease. For the CDR3, the DNA is TGTGCCAGCAGTATCCCGGGGGAGCAGTTCTTC. Translation: CASSIPGEQFF.